This T cell receptor beta chain emerged from a study of response to subunit inactivated influenza vaccine (dated by TCRdb to the late 2010s). A note on the overall study: The study used deep quantitative T cell receptor repertoire profiling to track responses to a trivalent subunit inactivated influenza vaccine.

Preparation of the library involved RT-PCR. TCRdb lists the instrument as Illumina HiSeq 2500. TCRdb reran the public reads through fastp at Q25 and MiXCR, keeping productive beta chains. Entries are consolidated by CDR3 protein sequence, retaining the most common genes and DNA. The sample table records around 470,000 distinct CDR3 sequences; around 7.7% of these occur just once. The top ten clones comprise around 13% of the sample. Study-level results and caveats: The authors suggested that each seasonal influenza vaccination may recruit only a limited number of new T cells.

This clonotype was found a few times. The antigen it binds to is not known. It has no much larger one-base neighbor in the sample; base qualities were not kept. The receptor comes from a man aged 50 to 75 who received an inactivated influenza vaccine. Donor details come from another sample of the same person, matched by shared clones. The specimen comprised PBMCs from blood, sampled around 25 months after vaccination.

The CDR3 protein is CASPGPLTPYEQYF. The base sequence is TGTGCCAGTCCGGGCCCCCTAACCCCCTACGAGCAGTACTTC. Recombination joined TRBV6-1 with TRBJ2-7; the D gene is unclear. From the cysteine up to the phenylalanine, the CDR3 has a length of 14 residues. Here the CDR3 DNA is all that survives: 42 bases in frame from base 1. Relative to germline, V is 9 bases shorter and J is 2 bases shorter, with 17 bases between their ends. From the germline V gene, CDR1 is MNHNS and CDR2 is SASEGT.